This TCR beta chain was identified in a study of T cells in Graves' hyperthyroidism and ophthalmopathy. General study results and limits: Researchers report that a 13 V-J model separated ophthalmopathy from stable hyperthyroidism. Within blood appeared most thyroid clonotypes that had expanded above 0.001.

The CDR3 loop spans 17 amino acids. Per germline, CDR1 SGDLS and CDR2 YYNGEE. V was trimmed by 7 bases and J by 2 bases, leaving 24 bases between them. Note on this clonotype: The antigen is undetermined.

The hyperthyroidism was newly diagnosed and had lasted under 2 months; the patients were aged 18 to 65. RNA transcripts were the template for amplifying TCR beta CDR3 regions. HTBI primers were the set used in a first-round RT-PCR of the TCR CDR3. TCRdb recomputed calls from the multiplex PCR reads with MiXCR, one row per CDR3 protein. The data hold hundreds of thousands of distinct CDR3 sequences, with just over 45% observed a single time. The sequenced material came from peripheral blood or thyroid tissue (not recorded which). This chain uses TRBV9 with TRBJ2-5, with D maybe TRBD1 (6 bases). The sequence was collected from a woman under 30 with Graves' hyperthyroidism. CDR3 protein: CASSRGQGTTGQETQYF. CDR3 sequence (DNA): TGTGCCAGCTCGAGGGGCCAGGGGACCACGGGACAAGAGACCCAGTACTTC.